This TCR beta chain was obtained from a study of shared clonotypes between healthy human individuals. Study-wide results and limits: Between a handful of donors, naive CD4 clonotypes were shared at a level of about 5%.

The CDR3 consists of 13 residues. Germline CDR1 reads SEHNR; CDR2 reads FQNEAQ (reference sequence). V was clipped by 4 bases and J by 5 bases, with 11 bases between them. About this clone: Its antigen is unidentified.

Donors were Caucasian adults residing in Nashville, Tennessee, USA. Original handling: ImmunoSEQ output lacked quality scores and full-length reads, limiting matched filtering. TCRdb's table, derived via immunoSEQ multiplex PCR, lists solely in-frame clones and lacks some. V and J calls plus clone size are reproduced from that table; the DNA served to infer D and trimming. Here the sample spans about 330,000 clones, around nine tenths being singletons. The chain combines TRBV7-9 with TRBJ1-1; D remains unclear. What was sequenced was memory CD8+ T cells sorted from blood. The sample's subset: CD45RO+ cells pooled with CCR7-negative TemRA cells. The clonotype originates from a man aged 18 to 30 in good health. CDR3 DNA sequence: TGTGCCAGCAGCTGCCTAGGGCTTACTGAAGCTTTCTTT. Translated, it gives CASSCLGLTEAFF. Full variable domain (rest looked up from reference TRBV7-9 and TRBJ1-1): DTGVSQNPRHKITKRGQNVTFRCDPISEHNRLYWYRQTLGQGPEFLTYFQNEAQLEKSRLLSDRFSAERPKGSFSTLEIQRTEQGDSAMYLCASSCLGLTEAFFGQGTRLTVV.